The TCR beta chain described here comes from a study of cytomegalovirus exposure and HLA in healthy donors. V lost 1 base, J lost 3 bases, and 18 bases lay in between. The V gene's germline CDR1 is KGHSH and CDR2 LQKENI. The CDR3 length is 18 residues. Study-wide findings and caveats: Indistinguishability led to the exclusion of some V segments, TRBV6-2 and TRBV6-3 included.

PCR was performed using 60 Vbeta and 13 Jbeta primers. Authors' methods: Later analysis identified some 88 million unique TCR beta chains, about 11 million shared. Profiled with immunoSEQ multiplex PCR; TCRdb holds only in-frame clones, not every one. That table is the source of V, J and clone size, and D and trimming were worked out from the DNA. The sample yields about 160,000 clones, 80% seen once. On this clone itself: Its specificity is not known.

This clonotype was obtained from a man between 25 and 39 years old in good health and CMV-seronegative. The genes are TRBV18 and TRBJ2-2; D is possibly TRBD1 (5 bases). The sequenced material came from PBMCs. The DNA for the CDR3 is TGTGCCAGCTCACCACGAACATCAGAAGGGGCGGACACCGGGGAGCTGTTTTTT. It specifies CASSPRTSEGADTGELFF.